This T cell receptor beta chain was captured in a study of blood T cell repertoires in COVID-19. Across the whole study: Samples came from the United States, Italy and Spain, spanning acute and convalescent COVID-19. Sources were T cells, B-cell-depleted T cells, or PBMCs; the material itself was cDNA or gDNA.

How the authors handled the data: Reference gene primer amplification in the assay estimated nucleated cell counts. Sequencing used immunoSEQ multiplex PCR; TCRdb keeps in-frame clones, though not all of them. Clonal size and the V and J genes are those of that table, whereas D and trimming came from the DNA. The sample lists 95,000 to 110,000 clones, just over 85% occurring once. This clone was seen a handful of times. Germline assignment: CDR1 SGHDT and CDR2 YYEEEE. V was trimmed by 2 bases and J by 7 bases, leaving 16 bases between them. This CDR3 comprises 15 residues. The sequence was obtained from a human donor in a cohort sampled during active COVID-19. The specimen was peripheral blood. The chain joins TRBV5-6 to TRBJ1-5, with a tentative D call TRBD1 (5 bases). For the CDR3, the DNA is TGTGCCAGCAGCTTCTACGGGACCGCGGGGCAGCCCCAGCATTTT. The encoded protein is CASSFYGTAGQPQHF.